Listed below are T cell receptor beta chains from one sample, sequenced in a study of technical replicates of blood from several donors. Only in-frame clones appear in the TCRdb table, and some are missing; sequencing was by immunoSEQ multiplex PCR. There are roughly 90,000 clones in the sample; about 96% occur only once, and 0.36% lies in the top ten. Sequenced sample: T cells isolated from PBMCs. These receptors all stem from a human donor in good health. Both conserved end residues are part of each CDR3. D genes are given only for firm matches. Clone size is not always given. Where it is, it says once, few, many or a class for expanded clones.

J: TRBJ2-5
D: .
length: 13
V: TRBV6-5
size: .
DNA: TGTGCCAGCAGGGACAGACACCAAGAGACCCAGTACTTC
CDR3: CASRDRHQETQYF

J: TRBJ1-1
D: TRBD1
length: 15
V: TRBV28
size: .
DNA: TGTGCCAGCAGTTTAAGCGGGACAGGGGGAGGTGAAGCTTTCTTT
CDR3: CASSLSGTGGGEAFF

J: TRBJ2-4
D: .
length: 14
V: TRBV30
size: .
DNA: TGTGCCTGGAGCAGGGAATCGGCCAAAAACATTCAGTACTTC
CDR3: CAWSRESAKNIQYF

J: TRBJ2-3
D: TRBD2
length: 14
V: TRBV5-1
size: .
DNA: TGCGCCAGCAAACCGGGGCTAGCGGAGATGGCGCAGTATTTT
CDR3: CASKPGLAEMAQYF

J: TRBJ1-1
D: .
length: 14
V: TRBV11-2
size: .
DNA: TGTGCCAGCAGCCCCGACAGGTTCTATACTGAAGCTTTCTTT
CDR3: CASSPDRFYTEAFF

J: TRBJ2-3
D: TRBD2
length: 15
V: TRBV13
size: .
DNA: TGTGCCAGCAGTTGGCTAGCGGGAGAGGGTGGTACGCAGTATTTT
CDR3: CASSWLAGEGGTQYF

J: TRBJ1-5
D: .
length: 15
V: TRBV4-3
size: .
DNA: TGCGCCAGCAGCCAAGATTTTAGGGAAGGGGCGCCCCAGCATTTT
CDR3: CASSQDFREGAPQHF

J: TRBJ2-7
D: TRBD2
length: 14
V: TRBV7-2
size: .
DNA: TGTGCCAGCAGCTTAGAAGCGGGAGCCTACGAGCAGTACTTC
CDR3: CASSLEAGAYEQYF

J: TRBJ2-7
D: .
length: 15
V: TRBV9
size: .
DNA: TGTGCCAGCAGCGTAGGAGCGCCGAACTCCTACGAGCAGTACTTC
CDR3: CASSVGAPNSYEQYF

J: TRBJ1-2
D: .
length: 15
V: TRBV7-2
size: .
DNA: TGTGCCAGCAGCCCCCCGGGGGTTGGGAACTATGGCTACACCTTC
CDR3: CASSPPGVGNYGYTF

J: TRBJ1-5
D: .
length: 13
V: TRBV27
size: .
DNA: TGTGCCAGCAGTCCCCCCGGGAATCAGCCCCAGCATTTT
CDR3: CASSPPGNQPQHF

J: TRBJ2-2
D: TRBD1
length: 14
V: TRBV28
size: .
DNA: TGTGCCAGCCAAGGACAGGGCGGAACCGGGGAGCTGTTTTTT
CDR3: CASQGQGGTGELFF

J: TRBJ2-7
D: TRBD2
length: 15
V: TRBV5-1
size: .
DNA: TGCGCCAGCAGCTTGGGACTAGCAGGGTCCTACGAGCAGTACTTC
CDR3: CASSLGLAGSYEQYF

J: TRBJ1-2
D: .
length: 14
V: TRBV7-2
size: .
DNA: TGTGCCAGCAGCCCTATCTCAGGGAACTATGGCTACACCTTC
CDR3: CASSPISGNYGYTF

J: TRBJ1-1
D: .
length: 11
V: TRBV20-1
size: .
DNA: TGCAGTGCTAGACTAAACACTGAAGCTTTCTTT
CDR3: CSARLNTEAFF

J: TRBJ2-1
D: TRBD2
length: 16
V: TRBV5-1
size: once
DNA: TGCGCCAGCAGCTTGTTATCGCTAGCGGGAGGAGTTGAGCAGTTCTTC
CDR3: CASSLLSLAGGVEQFF

J: TRBJ1-4
D: .
length: 10
V: TRBV20-1
size: once
DNA: TGCAGTGCCCGGGGTACTCAACTGTTTTTT
CDR3: CSARGTQLFF

J: TRBJ2-5
D: TRBD1
length: 16
V: TRBV10-3
size: .
DNA: TGTGCCATCAGTGAGGGGGCAGGGGGCACGTTGGAGACCCAGTACTTC
CDR3: CAISEGAGGTLETQYF

J: TRBJ2-3
D: TRBD1
length: 14
V: TRBV27
size: .
DNA: TGTGCCAGCAGCCGGGACAGGGTTTCTGATACGCAGTATTTT
CDR3: CASSRDRVSDTQYF

J: TRBJ2-1
D: .
length: 14
V: TRBV9
size: .
DNA: TGTGCCAGCGGGAGTGGGGTCCCCTACAATGAGCAGTTCTTC
CDR3: CASGSGVPYNEQFF

J: TRBJ2-7
D: .
length: 11
V: TRBV29-1
size: .
DNA: TGCAGCGGGACAGAGTCATACGAGCAGTACTTC
CDR3: CSGTESYEQYF

J: TRBJ2-4
D: TRBD2
length: 16
V: TRBV5-1
size: .
DNA: TGCGCCAGCAGCTCCGATTTAGGGACTAGCGGGAGAGATCAGTACTTC
CDR3: CASSSDLGTSGRDQYF

J: TRBJ1-6
D: TRBD1
length: 13
V: TRBV10-3
size: once
DNA: TGTGCCATCAGTGGACAGGGGGATTCACCCCTCCACTTT
CDR3: CAISGQGDSPLHF

J: TRBJ2-7
D: .
length: 15
V: TRBV2
size: once
DNA: TGTGCCAGCAGTGCAGTTCAGGGACATTTTTACGAGCAGTACTTC
CDR3: CASSAVQGHFYEQYF

J: TRBJ1-2
D: .
length: 12
V: TRBV2
size: .
DNA: TGTGCCAGCAGTGACTTAAACTATGGCTACACCTTC
CDR3: CASSDLNYGYTF

J: TRBJ2-5
D: TRBD2
length: 14
V: TRBV6-1
size: .
DNA: TGTGCCAGCAGGGTTAGGACTAGAGAAGAGACCCAGTACTTC
CDR3: CASRVRTREETQYF

J: TRBJ2-1
D: .
length: 16
V: TRBV30
size: .
DNA: TGTGCCTGGAGTGTACCGGAGGGCCTTTCCTACAATGAGCAGTTCTTC
CDR3: CAWSVPEGLSYNEQFF

J: TRBJ2-3
D: .
length: 15
V: TRBV9
size: .
DNA: TGTGCCAGCAGCGTAACCGACTATAGTTCAGATACGCAGTATTTT
CDR3: CASSVTDYSSDTQYF

J: TRBJ2-1
D: .
length: 18
V: TRBV12-1
size: .
DNA: TGTGCCAGCAGCCCGGGCTTGGGGACTAGCGAGACTTACAATGAGCAGTTCTTC
CDR3: CASSPGLGTSETYNEQFF

J: TRBJ2-3
D: TRBD2
length: 13
V: TRBV6-5
size: .
DNA: TGTGCCAGCGGGAGGGCCCTAGCAGATACGCAGTATTTT
CDR3: CASGRALADTQYF

J: TRBJ2-3
D: .
length: 14
V: TRBV7-7
size: .
DNA: TGTGCTAGCAGCTTAGGGCAGAGCACAGATACGCAGTATTTT
CDR3: CASSLGQSTDTQYF

J: TRBJ2-2
D: TRBD2
length: 16
V: TRBV10-1
size: .
DNA: TGCGCCAGCAGTGATCCCGGGACTACCTTCACCGGGGAGCTGTTTTTT
CDR3: CASSDPGTTFTGELFF

J: TRBJ1-2
D: .
length: 14
V: TRBV27
size: .
DNA: TGTGCCAGCAGTTTGGGGGGGCAAGGCTATGGCTACACCTTC
CDR3: CASSLGGQGYGYTF

J: TRBJ2-7
D: .
length: 11
V: TRBV18
size: .
DNA: TGTGCCAGCTCACCAGGAGACGAGCAGTACTTC
CDR3: CASSPGDEQYF

J: TRBJ2-1
D: TRBD2
length: 14
V: TRBV11-2
size: .
DNA: TGTGCCAGCAGCTCCTTAGCGGGGTACAATGAGCAGTTCTTC
CDR3: CASSSLAGYNEQFF

J: TRBJ2-2
D: .
length: 13
V: TRBV27
size: .
DNA: TGTGCCATCTCCCCCAGAGGCGCCGGGGAGCTGTTTTTT
CDR3: CAISPRGAGELFF

J: TRBJ2-7
D: .
length: 15
V: TRBV4-1
size: .
DNA: TGCGCCAGCAGCCAAATAGCGGAGGTAGGCTACGAGCAGTACTTC
CDR3: CASSQIAEVGYEQYF

J: TRBJ2-7
D: TRBD2
length: 15
V: TRBV6-6
size: .
DNA: TGTGCCAGCAGTTCCTGGACTAGCGGAAGATACGAGCAGTACTTC
CDR3: CASSSWTSGRYEQYF

J: TRBJ2-1
D: TRBD2
length: 15
V: TRBV10-3
size: .
DNA: TGTGCCATCAAAGATAGCGGGAGCTCCTACAATGAGCAGTTCTTC
CDR3: CAIKDSGSSYNEQFF

J: TRBJ1-1
D: .
length: 11
V: TRBV4-2
size: .
DNA: TGTGCCAGCAGCCAGGGGGGTGAAGCTTTCTTT
CDR3: CASSQGGEAFF

J: TRBJ1-2
D: TRBD1
length: 15
V: TRBV7-2
size: .
DNA: TGTGCCAGCAGCTTAGTAGGGACAGATAATTATGGCTACACCTTC
CDR3: CASSLVGTDNYGYTF

J: TRBJ2-5
D: .
length: 13
V: TRBV11-3
size: .
DNA: TGTGCCAGCAGCTTGTCCAGGGCAGAGACCCAGTACTTC
CDR3: CASSLSRAETQYF

J: TRBJ2-7
D: .
length: 15
V: TRBV5-6
size: .
DNA: TGTGCCAGCAGCTCGACTAACGAGGTCCCCTACGAGCAGTACTTC
CDR3: CASSSTNEVPYEQYF

J: TRBJ1-1
D: .
length: 13
V: TRBV7-9
size: once
DNA: TGTGCCAGCAGCCCCGGGCCGGTCGGAGGAGCTTTCTTT
CDR3: CASSPGPVGGAFF

J: TRBJ2-5
D: .
length: 15
V: TRBV6-5
size: .
DNA: TGTGCCAGCAGTTACTCCCGGGGGATGGGGGAGACCCAGTACTTC
CDR3: CASSYSRGMGETQYF

J: TRBJ2-7
D: .
length: 14
V: TRBV7-9
size: once
DNA: TGTGCCAGCAGCCCCATCGACAGATCCTACGAGCAGTACTTC
CDR3: CASSPIDRSYEQYF